This paragraph covers one TCR beta chain sequence. Which antigen it targets is not known. One base away there is no much larger clone; base qualities are not given. Using the deep immunoSEQ assay, multiplex PCR amplified TCR CDR3 regions from genomic DNA. Genomic DNA extracted from each cell subset was distributed evenly over all wells of several immunoSEQ 96-well plates, and each plate served as one replicate. Each replicate PCR for sorted subsets received around 200 ng genomic DNA, equal to tens of thousands of T cell genomes. Purified libraries were measured with a Qubit 3.0 fluorometer, size-checked on a Bioanalyzer 2100, and measured again with the KAPA Library Quantification kit. A separate single-read 150-cycle Illumina NextSeq 550 flow cell was used to sequence each immunoSEQ 96-well plate. The study's own analysis went as follows. Because only junctional sequences without quality scores were contained in the immunoSEQ output, filtering matching that applied to full-length reads could not be performed. To assign V/J genes and CDR3, sequences were annotated using PyIR, a Python wrapper for IgBLAST v1.9, with IMGT germline references. Reads with weak V/J assignments (E-value above 1e-6), missing CDR3, stop codons, out-of-frame junctions, or ambiguous translated residues were removed. A V3J clonotype was defined by an identical inferred V gene, J gene, and CDR3 amino acid sequence. Percentage overlap between repertoires was calculated by dividing the number of shared unique clonotypes by the size of the smaller repertoire. Repertoire richness was assessed with RTK rarefaction, the Chao1 estimator, and Recon v2.1 estimates of unobserved clonotypes. Generation probabilities for all TCRbeta clonotypes obtained by the gDNA method from a few donors were computed using OLGA. TCRdb retrieved this table from immuneACCESS and kept in-frame rearrangements only. Not all clones are present; in checked studies, unresolved V genes account for under half, and no reason is known for the remainder. V, J and clone size derive from that table, while D and trimming were established from the DNA sequence. A total of about 1,900,000 clones appear in this sample, roughly 95% of them only once. The ten largest clones capture 0.95% to 1.5% of the sample.

Trimming at the junction amounts to 5 bases on V and 0 bases on J, and the germline ends lie 11 bases apart. The germline V gene (reference sequence) supplies CDR1 LNHDA and CDR2 SQIVND. The CDR3 covers 15 residues, taking in both the cysteine and the phenylalanine. The read is trimmed to its CDR3 DNA, 45 bases read in frame from base 1. The entry originates in a study of shared clonotypes between healthy human individuals (dated by TCRdb to about 2020). Background on the whole study: A few men and two women, aged 18 to 49 years, made up the cohort. To increase sequencing depth and limit assay-specific biases, TCR repertoire library preparation and sequencing were carried out by different laboratories using diverse techniques. Each donor's leukapheresis produced roughly between about 0.85 and 10 billion PBMCs. For each donor, CD4 naive and CD4 memory were each given three plates, CD8 naive was given two plates, and CD8 memory was given one plate. To estimate repertoire size and how much clonotypes are shared between individuals, the study performed deep sequencing of blood TCR repertoires from five healthy adults.

Overall study results and their limits: Based on pairwise subsampling, the degree of clonotype sharing among donors was expected to be affected by sequencing depth. Across several donors, around 5% of naive CD4, 3.5% of naive CD8, about 2.3% of memory CD4, and approximately 0.4% of memory CD8 clonotypes were shared. Estimated clonotype richness was generally larger for naive than for memory subsets. Because the study included a small number of donors, the genetic and exposure-history diversity represented was limited. Sampling was restricted to blood, and TCR repertoires in tissues likely differ from the TCR repertoires found in blood. Compared with non-shared clonotypes, clonotypes shared by all four sorted-subset donors had higher generation probabilities. Even with the large sequencing depth, rarefaction of the sorted-subset datasets indicated that sequencing was incomplete.

CD8 naive samples were CD45RO-negative cells positively selected for CCR7, giving a CD45RA+CCR7+ population that excluded TemRA cells. The donors were healthy, HIV-negative adults who had no recently reported acute infections or vaccinations. Every donor was a Caucasian adult residing in Nashville, Tennessee, USA. Blood was obtained by leukapheresis, after which PBMCs were separated by Ficoll-Histopaque density gradient centrifugation and cryopreserved in liquid nitrogen vapor phase. Purity and quantity of every magnetically sorted T cell population were checked by analytical flow cytometry. Genomic DNA was isolated from every sorted fraction and measured by UV absorbance on a Nanodrop 2000c.

The sample was naive CD8+ T cells sorted from blood. This specimen's cell subset or site label, per the study, means: CD45RA+CCR7+. The chain is encoded by TRBV19 joined to TRBJ2-1, and TRBD2 may be the D gene, going by 6 matching bases. The TCR comes from a young man in good health. The DNA sequence is given as TGTGCCAGTAGTTTCGGAGGGAGCTCCTACAATGAGCAGTTCTTC. Its protein product is CASSFGGSSYNEQFF.